The clone carrying this TCR beta chain came up a few times. The sample originates from a study of blood T cells in healthy people across ages. Trimming removed 10 bases at V and 4 bases at J, with 25 bases between. This CDR3 is built from 16 residues. Germline CDR1 ENHRY, CDR2 SYGVKD. Primers used in a second PCR of roughly 6 to 12 cycles were a sample-barcoded 5' primer and a J-beta primer mix. TCRdb used MiXCR to reprocess the 5' RACE reads, holding one entry per CDR3 protein. The data hold fewer than 800,000 distinct CDR3 sequences, with around 25% observed a single time. These data also formed part of another study, on T cells of mothers and their children.

This sequence joins TRBV10-3 and TRBJ1-1; D might be TRBD1 (6 bases). The TCR originated in a boy younger than 18 in good health. What was sequenced was blood. The CDR3 spells CANPLTGTNVITEAFF. The CDR3, as DNA: TGTGCCAACCCGCTAACCGGGACAAATGTTATCACTGAAGCTTTCTTT.